This TCR beta chain was recorded in a study of control samples from healthy donors and cancer patients. Germline loops: CDR1 SGHRS, CDR2 YFSETQ. The V and J ends lost 0 bases and 1 base respectively, with 12 bases between them. The CDR3 spans 16 residues. Assay used: immunoSEQ multiplex PCR; TCRdb lists only in-frame clones, some missing. The sample records around 110,000 clones, 88% being singletons. This TCR derives from a woman aged 70-85 years in good health. Sequencing used blood. This chain connects TRBV5-1 to TRBJ2-3, with D unresolved. The CDR3 DNA reads TGCGCCAGCAGCTTGGGCTCCGGTGGTGGCACAGATACGCAGTATTTT. It encodes CASSLGSGGGTDTQYF. The entire variable domain, with the rest obtained from reference TRBV5-1 and TRBJ2-3, is as follows: KAGVTQTPRYLIKTRGQQVTLSCSPISGHRSVSWYQQTPGQGLQFLFEYFSETQRNKGNFPGRFSGRQFSNSRSEMNVSTLELGDSALYLCASSLGSGGGTDTQYFGPGTRLTVL.